Each of the 16 T cell receptor beta chains below was sequenced from the same sample in a study of T cells in Graves' hyperthyroidism and ophthalmopathy. Researchers amplified the TCR beta CDR3 regions from RNA transcripts. Researchers ran a first-round RT-PCR on the TCR CDR3 using the HTBI primer set. TCRdb reprocessed the multiplex PCR reads via MiXCR and lists one record per CDR3 protein. This table holds approximately 560,000 distinct CDR3 sequences, about 45% found once. Sequenced: peripheral blood or thyroid tissue (not recorded which). These receptors all stem from a woman in her late teens or twenties with Graves' hyperthyroidism.

A few counts support this clonotype. The chain combines TRBV19 with TRBJ1-2; 7 bases align to TRBD1. J lost 8 bases, V lost 10 bases, and 16 bases had no gene match. The germline V gene has CDR1 LNHDA and CDR2 SQIVND (reference sequence). The CDR3 has 14 residues. In nucleotides, the CDR3 is TGTGCCACCTCCGAAGGAGGGGGCGCGGAGGGCTACACCTTC. Translating it yields CATSEGGGAEGYTF.

In this sample, this clonotype turned up a few times. This chain joins TRBV9 and TRBJ2-7; TRBD2 aligns across 9 bases. The CDR3 has 15 amino acids. With 0 bases clipped from V and 5 bases from J, the junction kept 6 bases outside the gene matches. The germline CDR1 and CDR2 sequences are SGDLS and YYNGEE. CDR3 residues: CASSVGGLATHEQYF. In nucleotides, the CDR3 is TGTGCCAGCAGCGTAGGTGGACTAGCGACCCACGAGCAGTACTTC.

This clonotype was counted only a few times. This rearrangement joins TRBV19 to TRBJ1-2; D unresolved. Germline V gives CDR1 LNHDA, CDR2 SQIVND (reference sequence). CDR3 length equals 17 residues. The V and J ends lost 5 bases and 4 bases respectively, with 23 bases between them. CDR3 sequence reads: CASSARARTPGAYGYTF. Written as DNA, the CDR3 is TGTGCCAGTAGTGCACGCGCCAGGACTCCAGGAGCCTATGGCTACACCTTC.

This clonotype was counted at least ten times. The chain employs TRBV10-3 and TRBJ2-2, with D unclear. The CDR3 covers 13 residues. Between the trimmed V and J ends, which lost 7 bases and 1 base, there was a span of 7 bases. Germline V gene sequence: CDR1 ENHRY, CDR2 SYGVKD. In nucleotides, the CDR3 is TGTGCCATCACCCCCAGGAACACCGGGGAGCTGTTTTTT. Translation: CAITPRNTGELFF.

The sample holds a few counts of this clonotype. The chain links TRBV7-9 to TRBJ1-4; 7 nucleotides agree with TRBD1. CDR3 length: 13 residues. Per the germline V gene, CDR1 is SEHNR and CDR2 is FQNEAQ (reference sequence). V gave up 5 bases and J gave up 4 bases; unmatched junction bases: 1. CDR3 DNA sequence: TGTGCCAGCAGCGGGACAGTTAATGAAAAACTGTTTTTT. Translated, it gives CASSGTVNEKLFF.

The genes are TRBV25-1 and TRBJ2-6; no definite D call. The CDR3 length is 13 residues. Germline V gene data show CDR1 as MGHDK and CDR2 as SYGVNS. Trimming took 11 bases from V and 1 from J, leaving 9 bases between them. The CDR3 DNA follows: TGTGCCTGGAGTGTATCTGGGGCCAACGTCCTGACTTTC. It codes for CAWSVSGANVLTF.

The chain employs TRBV24-1 and TRBJ2-2, with D tentatively TRBD2 (6 bases). The CDR3 totals 14 residues. The V and J ends lost 11 bases and 0 bases respectively, with 12 bases between them. Germline lookup yields CDR1 KGHDR and CDR2 SFDVKD. The CDR3 sequence is CAKTGTSNTGELFF. CDR3 sequence (DNA): TGTGCCAAGACCGGGACTTCGAACACCGGGGAGCTGTTTTTT.

This chain uses TRBV29-1 with TRBJ1-6; tentative D call: TRBD1 (5 bases). Deletions cut 4 bases from V and 6 bases from J, with 10 bases between. CDR1 and CDR2 (germline): SQVTM, ANQGSEA. This CDR3 region has 13 residues. CDR3 sequence: CSVGGDGNSPLHF. The CDR3, as DNA: TGCAGCGTTGGGGGGGATGGTAATTCACCCCTCCACTTT. Variable domain in full (rest from reference TRBV29-1 and TRBJ1-6): SAVISQKPSRDICQRGTSLTIQCQVDSQVTMMFWYRQQPGQSLTLIATANQGSEATYESGFVIDKFPISRPNLTFSTLTVSNMSPEDSSIYLCSVGGDGNSPLHFGNGTRLTVT.

The chain recombines TRBV7-8 with TRBJ1-1; D gene unclear. Trimming shortened V by 1 base and J by 4 bases, and 7 bases separated the two germline ends. CDR1 is SGHVS and CDR2 is FQNEAQ in the germline V gene. The CDR3 consists of 13 residues. The DNA for the CDR3 is TGTGCCAGCAGCTTAGGGGTTCCCACTGAAGCTTTCTTT. It is translated as CASSLGVPTEAFF.

This CDR3 reads CSARELAENTGELFF. The DNA for the CDR3 is TGCAGTGCTAGAGAGCTAGCGGAGAACACCGGGGAGCTGTTTTTT. J is TRBJ2-2 and V is TRBV20-1, with 7 positions matching TRBD2. The CDR3 runs to 15 residues. V lost 0 bases and J lost 1; bases outside the gene matches: 2. CDR1 and CDR2 (germline): DFQATT, SNEGSKA (reference sequence).

There are a few counts of this clonotype. The chain couples TRBV15 to TRBJ2-6; 11 bases match TRBD2. The CDR3 spans 14 residues. Germline trimming cut 9 bases from V and 2 bases from J; bases unmatched to any gene: 0. Germline CDR1 and CDR2: LNHNV and YYDKDF (reference sequence). CDR3: CATSGRAGANVLTF. The CDR3 DNA sequence: TGTGCCACTAGCGGGAGGGCTGGGGCCAACGTCCTGACTTTC.

This clonotype was detected ten times or more. The chain joins TRBV2 to TRBJ1-1; D is undetermined. The V gene's germline CDR1 is SNHLY and CDR2 FYNNEI. V gave up 7 bases and J gave up 0 bases, with 9 bases separating them. The CDR3 contains 13 residues. The CDR3 here is CASMKGMNTEAFF. The CDR3 nucleotides are TGTGCCAGCATGAAGGGAATGAACACTGAAGCTTTCTTT.

The rearrangement links TRBV2 to TRBJ2-7; 9 positions match TRBD2. This CDR3 is built from 15 residues. The ends lost 6 bases at V and 2 bases at J; junction bases unmatched: 8. Per germline, CDR1 SNHLY and CDR2 FYNNEI. The CDR3 DNA follows: TGTGCCAGCAGCAAACTAGCGGGCCAGGCCTACGAGCAGTACTTC. Encoded protein: CASSKLAGQAYEQYF.

This clonotype was seen many times. The chain employs TRBV29-1 and TRBJ1-2, with 12 positions matching TRBD1. V was pared by 7 bases and J by 8 bases, with 5 bases of the junction left unmatched. The germline gives CDR1 SQVTM, CDR2 ANQGSEA. CDR3 length: 12 amino acids. The CDR3 region is CSDGTGGRGYTF. As DNA, the CDR3 is TGCAGCGATGGGACAGGGGGCAGGGGCTACACCTTC.

Of note for this clonotype: At one of its ends the junction is not consistent with the germline gene, which may arise from a read error. This chain uses TRBV7-7 with TRBJ2-7, with 9 nucleotides matching TRBD2. Germline CDR1 is SSHAT and CDR2 is FNYEAQ (reference sequence). The CDR3 contains 15 residues. In nucleotides, the CDR3 is TGTGCTAGCAGCCCGGATAGCGGGAGAAGGCGGGAGCAGTACTTC. It encodes CASSPDSGRRREQYF.

This chain links TRBV7-2 with TRBJ1-2; the match to TRBD1 covers 9 bases. From germline, CDR1 is SGHTA and CDR2 FQGNSA. The CDR3 extends over 16 amino acids. The V segment lost 1 base and the J segment 3 bases; nucleotides outside the gene matches: 6. The CDR3 sequence is CASSLDQGTGYYGYTF. For the CDR3, the DNA is TGTGCCAGCAGCTTAGATCAGGGGACAGGGTACTATGGCTACACCTTC. Full variable domain (remainder filled in from reference TRBV7-2 and TRBJ1-2): GAGVSQSPSNKVTEKGKDVELRCDPISGHTALYWYRQSLGQGLEFLIYFQGNSAPDKSGLPSDRFSAERTGGSVSTLTIQRTQQEDSAVYLCASSLDQGTGYYGYTFGSGTRLTVV.